This T cell receptor beta chain was found in a study of cytomegalovirus exposure and HLA in healthy donors. Findings of the study overall: A list of 150 to 200 TCR beta chains associated with cytomegalovirus was given. Most CMV-associated TCR beta chains were later found to appear HLA-restricted.

As for this clone: No antigen is known for it.

There are 17 residues in the CDR3. With V trimmed by 5 bases and J by 0 bases, 11 bases remained unmatched. Germline CDR1 is SEHNR and CDR2 is FQNEAQ (reference sequence). The PCR was carried out with 60 Vbeta primers and 13 Jbeta primers. Generated by immunoSEQ multiplex PCR, the TCRdb table keeps only in-frame clones and is missing some. In all, the sample yields 100,000 to 150,000 clones. The rearrangement uses TRBV7-9 and TRBJ1-1; 8 bases map to TRBD1. The receptor was derived from a man between 18 and 35 years old in good health and CMV-seronegative. The sample taken for sequencing was PBMCs. The CDR3 DNA follows: TGTGCCAGCAGCCTACCGGGACAGGCCCTACTGAACACTGAAGCTTTCTTT. Its translation: CASSLPGQALLNTEAFF.